The clone carrying this T cell receptor (beta chain) was detected a few times. What it binds is not known. CDR3 length: 15 amino acids. Trimming took off 0 bases at V and 4 bases at J, with 13 bases between the two ends. The germline CDR1 and CDR2 sequences are SGHDT and YYEEEE. They ran version v3.0 of the immunoSEQ assay at survey level. Sequencing used immunoSEQ multiplex PCR; TCRdb keeps in-frame clones, though not all of them. Of 40,000 to 50,000 clones listed, around 93% are singletons. The sample belongs to a study of long-term antiretroviral therapy in people with HIV. Study-wide background: Samples collected earliest predate the 2015 immediate-ART recommendation by about a decade. Broader study findings: No data were available on ART adherence, viral resistance or therapy changes. Pre-ART clonal expansions dominated every time point's repertoire.

V is TRBV5-6 and J is TRBJ1-2; D is possibly TRBD1 (5 bases). The sequencing used unsorted PBMCs, collected roughly 9.4 years after starting antiretroviral therapy. The TCR comes from a man younger than 40 with HIV. CDR3 region: CASSLGDRFFYGYTF. For the CDR3, the DNA is TGTGCCAGCAGCTTGGGAGACAGATTTTTCTATGGCTACACCTTC.